This T cell receptor (beta chain) appears in the sequencing data of a study of response to subunit inactivated influenza vaccine. Study-wide points: Authors suggested that a seasonal influenza vaccination recruits few new T cells each time.

Concerning this clonotype itself: Its antigen is undetermined.

Each CDR3 protein gets one entry after TCRdb re-called the RT-PCR reads with MiXCR. Of more than 600,000 distinct CDR3 sequences in the sample, 18% were seen once. The CDR3 is 14 residues long. Germline CDR1 and CDR2: SGHRS and YFSETQ. V dropped 5 bases and J dropped 5; count of bases not matched to a gene: 8. The TCR sequence derives from a man aged 45 to 65 who received an inactivated influenza vaccine. The chain recombines TRBV5-1 with TRBJ2-3, with 7 bases aligning to TRBD1. The sample was PBMCs from blood, taken around 5 days after vaccination. The CDR3 reads CASSMRQGEDTQYF. The CDR3 bases are TGCGCCAGCAGTATGCGACAGGGAGAAGATACGCAGTATTTT.